What follows are 24 T cell receptor beta chains derived from one specimen sequenced in a study of blood T cells in healthy people across ages. For the second PCR, which ran for roughly 7 to 11 cycles, a sample-barcoded 5' primer and a J-beta primer mix were used. Each CDR3 protein gets one entry after TCRdb re-called the 5' RACE reads with MiXCR. The table shows hundreds of thousands of distinct CDR3 sequences, with about 50% occurring only once. Sequencing was done on a sample of blood. The source is an elderly woman in good health.

This clonotype has more than one count but fewer than ten. The rearrangement uses TRBV20-1 and TRBJ1-1, with D unclear. Deletions cut 0 bases from V and 1 base from J, with 12 bases between. The CDR3 has 15 residues. Germline-derived CDR1 and CDR2 are DFQATT and SNEGSKA (reference sequence). The CDR3 DNA reads as TGCAGTGCTAGAGATAGGACTGGGAGGAACACTGAAGCTTTCTTT. Its protein product is CSARDRTGRNTEAFF.

J is TRBJ1-2 and V is TRBV4-1; a weak D match, TRBD1 (5 bases). This CDR3 is built from 14 residues. V lost 3 bases, J lost 9 bases, and 17 bases lay in between. The V gene's germline CDR1 is MGHRA and CDR2 YSYEKL. The CDR3 loop reads CASSQGRLGESYTF. The DNA for the CDR3 is TGCGCCAGCAGCCAGGGTCGATTAGGGGAAAGCTACACCTTC.

The chain uses TRBV7-2 and TRBJ1-2; 7 bases are shared with TRBD1. This CDR3 region has 16 residues. J lost 4 bases, V lost 5 bases, and 13 bases had no gene match. Germline assignment: CDR1 SGHTA and CDR2 FQGNSA. CDR3 residues: CASSTRGGLIRYGYTF. The CDR3 DNA sequence: TGTGCCAGCAGCACCAGGGGGGGGCTAATACGCTATGGCTACACCTTC.

The table lists this clonotype with many counts. The rearrangement links TRBV6-5 to TRBJ1-1, with no clear D. This CDR3 is 13 amino acids long. Germline CDR1 is MNHEY and CDR2 is SVGAGI. Trimming stripped 6 bases from V and 1 base from J, with 9 bases between. The CDR3 coding sequence is TGTGCCAGCAGGACCGGAGGGAACACTGAAGCTTTCTTT. It is translated as CASRTGGNTEAFF.

This clonotype came up many times. The rearrangement joins TRBV7-9 to TRBJ2-5; 7 positions agree with TRBD1. The CDR3 spans 16 residues. V dropped 5 bases and J dropped 2; count of bases not matched to a gene: 11. Germline V gives CDR1 SEHNR, CDR2 FQNEAQ (reference sequence). CDR3 DNA sequence: TGTGCCAGCAGCGCCGGGACAGCGAATTTACAAGAGACCCAGTACTTC. It yields the protein CASSAGTANLQETQYF.

This clonotype was recorded at least ten times. The chain combines TRBV7-3 with TRBJ2-2, with D perhaps given as TRBD1 or TRBD2 (6 bases each). The length of the CDR3 is 14 residues. Germline-derived CDR1 and CDR2 are SGHTA and FQGTGA. V shed 6 bases and J shed 6 bases, with 14 bases lying between them. The CDR3 spells CASSIKGGPGELFF. For the CDR3, the DNA is TGTGCCAGCAGTATAAAGGGGGGACCCGGGGAGCTGTTTTTT.

V usage is TRBV12-3 or TRBV12-4 and J usage is TRBJ2-4; weak D call: TRBD1 (6 bases). The V and J ends lost 3 bases and 3 bases respectively, with 9 bases between them. This CDR3 region has 14 residues. CDR3: CASSLETGKNIQYF. CDR3 DNA: TGTGCCAGCAGTTTGGAGACAGGCAAAAACATTCAGTACTTC.

The V call is TRBV4-3, the J call TRBJ2-7; D remains unclear. Germline CDR1 LGHNA, CDR2 YSLEER. The CDR3 loop spans 15 amino acids. Trimming stripped 3 bases from V and 5 bases from J, with 17 bases between. The CDR3 sequence: CASSHLAAPKDEQYF. The CDR3 nucleotides read TGCGCCAGCAGCCATCTCGCGGCCCCCAAGGACGAGCAGTACTTC.

With respect to this clonotype: A single base separates this from a much larger clone, so it may be a read error. The V gene is TRBV28, the J gene TRBJ2-4, with TRBD2 identical over 7 bases. From germline, CDR1 is MDHEN and CDR2 SYDVKM. The CDR3 has 14 amino acids. The CDR3 loop reads CARSLGGFLNIQYF. DNA of the CDR3: TGTGCCCGCAGTTTGGGGGGGTTCCTAAACATTCAGTACTTC.

This chain uses TRBV7-3 with TRBJ2-3; D is possibly TRBD1 (6 bases). This CDR3 has 13 amino acids. Germline V gene lookup returns CDR1 SGHTA and CDR2 FQGTGA. V gave up 5 bases and J gave up 6 bases, with 12 bases separating them. CDR3 in DNA: TGTGCCAGCAGCGCAAACCAGGGGGATACGCAGTATTTT. It codes for CASSANQGDTQYF.

The chain couples TRBV29-1 to TRBJ2-2, with no clear D. This CDR3 comprises 11 residues. Trimming pared 6 bases from V and 6 bases from J, leaving 8 bases between. Per germline, CDR1 SQVTM and CDR2 ANQGSEA. The CDR3 coding sequence is TGCAGCGTATGGAAGGCCGGGGAGCTGTTTTTT. This encodes CSVWKAGELFF.

The sample holds a few counts of this clonotype. Mismatch with germline at one junction end may stem from a read error. The genes are TRBV7-7 and TRBJ2-1; the D gene is possibly TRBD1 (5 bases). The germline V gene encodes CDR1 SSHAT and CDR2 FNYEAQ (reference sequence). The CDR3 is 14 residues long. This CDR3 reads CASSLGPGFGEQFF. The DNA of the CDR3 is TGTGCTAGCAGCTTAGGTCCAGGGTTCGGTGAGCAGTTCTTC.

About this clonotype: One base away lies a much larger clone, so this may be a sequencing read error. The chain couples TRBV10-3 to TRBJ2-1; no firm D call. Germline CDR1 ENHRY, CDR2 SYGVKD. The CDR3 length is 12 residues. Here the CDR3 DNA reads TGTGCCATCGGTGACTGGGGCAATGAGCAGTTCTTC. Its protein product is CAIGDWGNEQFF.

The CDR3 bases are TGTGCCAGCAGGGGGGGGGCGATCGAGCAGTTCTTC. Protein: CASRGGAIEQFF. V gene TRBV2 combines with J gene TRBJ2-1, with a possible D match to TRBD2 (7 bases). The V end was cut by 6 bases, the J end by 10 bases, with 13 bases between. The germline CDR1 and CDR2 sequences are SNHLY and FYNNEI. The CDR3 sequence is 12 residues long.

This clonotype was detected ten times or more. The genes are TRBV7-2 and TRBJ2-1; no reliable D call. Deletions cut 5 bases from V and 8 bases from J, with 7 bases between. In germline, CDR1 is SGHTA, CDR2 FQGNSA. The CDR3 consists of 11 residues. The CDR3 reads CASSARYEQFF. CDR3 DNA sequence: TGTGCCAGCAGCGCGAGGTATGAGCAGTTCTTC.

The chain carries TRBV3-1 and TRBJ2-3; D is undetermined. The V and J ends lost 3 bases and 4 bases respectively, with 2 bases between them. The germline gives CDR1 LGHDT, CDR2 YNNKEL (reference sequence). This CDR3 is 11 amino acids long. The CDR3 bases are TGTGCCAGCAGCCATGCAGATACGCAGTATTTT. Its protein product is CASSHADTQYF.

This clonotype was seen at least ten times. The chain combines TRBV12-3 or TRBV12-4 with TRBJ2-1, with 7 nucleotides matching TRBD2. This CDR3 spans 12 amino acids. Trimming cost V 3 bases and J 15 bases; bases outside gene matches: 8. The CDR3 DNA reads TGTGCCAGCAGTTTTTTACGTACGGGAGGGTTCTTC. Encoded protein: CASSFLRTGGFF.

This clonotype was counted ten times or more. The chain uses TRBV5-4 and TRBJ1-1, with unresolved D. The CDR3 is made up of 11 amino acids. V shed 2 bases and J shed 7 bases, with 6 bases lying between them. Germline CDR1 SGHNT, CDR2 YYREEE (reference sequence). The DNA of the CDR3 is TGTGCCAGCAGCTTCCCTAGTGAAGCTTTCTTT. Its translation: CASSFPSEAFF.

This clonotype occurred once. A read error is possible here, since a much larger clone lies one base away. V is TRBV2 and J is TRBJ2-6, with a tentative D call TRBD1 (6 bases). Germline assignment: CDR1 SNHLY and CDR2 FYNNEI. Between the trimmed V and J ends, which lost 7 bases and 0 bases, there was a span of 19 bases. The CDR3 sequence is 18 residues long. CDR3 bases: TGTGCCAGCACTGGGGTCAGGGGCTTTATCTCTGGGGCCAACGTCCTGACTTTC. This translates into CASTGVRGFISGANVLTF. The whole variable domain, filled in from reference TRBV2 and TRBJ2-6, reads EPEVTQTPSHQVTQMGQEVILRCVPISNHLYFYWYRQILGQKVEFLVSFYNNEISEKSEIFDDQFSVERPDGSNFTLKIRSTKLEDSAMYFCASTGVRGFISGANVLTFGAGSRLTVL.

Details on this clonotype: A much more abundant neighbour one base away suggests this may be a read error. This chain uses TRBV29-1 with TRBJ2-1; D possibly corresponds to TRBD1 (5 bases). The V gene's germline CDR1 is SQVTM and CDR2 ANQGSEA. Trimming removed 7 bases at V and 15 bases at J, with 16 bases between. The CDR3 runs 10 residues. The CDR3, as DNA: TGCAGCGCCTCGGCAGGGCCGCTGTTCTTC. This translates into CSASAGPLFF.

The chain uses TRBV6-6 and TRBJ1-5, with 11 bases identical to TRBD1. The length of the CDR3 is 16 residues. CDR1 and CDR2 from the germline V gene are MNHNY and SVGAGI (reference sequence). V dropped 6 bases and J dropped 4; count of bases not matched to a gene: 8. CDR3 sequence (DNA): TGTGCCAGCAGCCACACGGGACAGGGGGTGAATCAGCCCCAGCATTTT. Its protein is CASSHTGQGVNQPQHF.

This sequence joins TRBV28 and TRBJ2-3, with D possibly matching TRBD2 (6 bases). V lost 3 bases to trimming and J lost 1 base, with 14 bases between them. The germline gives CDR1 MDHEN, CDR2 SYDVKM. This CDR3 is 16 amino acids long. The CDR3 DNA reads TGTGCCAGCAGTTTTTCGCGGCGGGGCCGCACAGATACGCAGTATTTT. Protein: CASSFSRRGRTDTQYF.

Notes on this clonotype: With a much larger clone just one base away, this may be a read error. The chain has TRBV3-1 and TRBJ2-1; no firm D call. The CDR3 runs 13 residues. V was pared by 5 bases and J by 6 bases, with 11 bases between. Germline loops: CDR1 LGHDT, CDR2 YNNKEL (reference sequence). The CDR3 sequence: CASSSLECNEQFF. CDR3 DNA sequence: TGTGCCAGCAGCTCATTGGAATGCAATGAGCAGTTCTTC.

Many counts were recorded for this clonotype. This rearrangement joins TRBV27 to TRBJ2-1, with 10 bases aligning to TRBD2. With V trimmed by 3 bases and J by 8 bases, 7 bases remained unmatched. The CDR3 length is 15 residues. Germline CDR1 MNHEY, CDR2 SMNVEV (reference sequence). Here the CDR3 DNA reads TGTGCCAGCAGTTTGAAAGCGGGAGGGCCCTATGAGCAGTTCTTC. It is translated as CASSLKAGGPYEQFF.